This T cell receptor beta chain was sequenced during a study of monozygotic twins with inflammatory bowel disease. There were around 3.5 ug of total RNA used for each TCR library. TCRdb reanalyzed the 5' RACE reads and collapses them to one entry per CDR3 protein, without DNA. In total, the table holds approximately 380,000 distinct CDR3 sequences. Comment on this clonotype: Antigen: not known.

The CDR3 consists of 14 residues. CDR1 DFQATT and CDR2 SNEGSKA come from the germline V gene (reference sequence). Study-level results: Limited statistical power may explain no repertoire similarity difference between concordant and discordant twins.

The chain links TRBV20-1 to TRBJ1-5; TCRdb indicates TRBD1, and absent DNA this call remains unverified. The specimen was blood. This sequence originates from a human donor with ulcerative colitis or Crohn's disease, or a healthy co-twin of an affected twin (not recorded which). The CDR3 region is CSARDLTGNQPQHF.